This TCR beta chain was recovered during a study of T cell changes during pregnancy in multiple sclerosis (dated 2019 in TCRdb). Describing the broader study: In women with multiple sclerosis, the researchers looked at how the T cell repertoire shifted as pregnancy progressed.

Library preparation used the immunoSEQ multiplex PCR assay. Sourced from immuneACCESS, this table was stored by TCRdb with only in-frame sequences that have V and J called. A share of the clones is absent; for the studies checked, an unresolved V gene accounts for under half, and the remainder has no known explanation. A total of some 81,000 clones appear in this sample, approximately 94% of them only once. The ten biggest clones cover 2.6% of the sample. There are 17 amino acids in the CDR3, from cysteine to phenylalanine inclusive. Of all the DNA, just the CDR3 is kept, 51 bases in frame from base 1. CDR1 and CDR2 were assigned from the germline V gene as LGHNA and YNFKEQ. V loses 4 bases at its end and J loses 5 bases; junction bases beyond the gene matches: 8. With regard to this clone: The antigen this receptor binds is unknown. No base qualities exist here, and no much larger clone lies one base off it.

The chain is assembled from TRBV4-2 and TRBJ2-2; the junction holds 12 bases that match TRBD2. The material sequenced was peripheral blood, taken after pregnancy. The sequence was collected from a female donor in good health, enrolled as a control in a pregnancy study. For the CDR3, the sequence is CASSLVLTSGRTGELFF. The nucleotide sequence is TGTGCCAGCAGCCTGGTGCTAACTAGCGGGAGGACCGGGGAGCTGTTTTTT.